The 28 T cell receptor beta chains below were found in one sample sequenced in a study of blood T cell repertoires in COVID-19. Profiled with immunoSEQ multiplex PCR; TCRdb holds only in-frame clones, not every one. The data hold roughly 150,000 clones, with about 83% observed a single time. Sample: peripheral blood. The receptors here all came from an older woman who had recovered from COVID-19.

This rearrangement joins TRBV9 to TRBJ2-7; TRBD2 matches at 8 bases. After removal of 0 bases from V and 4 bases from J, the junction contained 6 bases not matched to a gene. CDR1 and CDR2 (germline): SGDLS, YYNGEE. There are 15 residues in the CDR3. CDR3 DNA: TGTGCCAGCAGCGTAGGAGCGGGAGTTGCGTACGAGCAGTACTTC. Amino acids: CASSVGAGVAYEQYF.

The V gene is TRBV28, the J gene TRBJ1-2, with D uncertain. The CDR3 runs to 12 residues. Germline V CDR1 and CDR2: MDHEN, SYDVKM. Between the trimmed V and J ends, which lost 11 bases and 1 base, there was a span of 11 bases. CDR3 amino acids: CASQTLNYGYTF. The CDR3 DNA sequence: TGTGCCTCCCAGACTCTTAACTATGGCTACACCTTC.

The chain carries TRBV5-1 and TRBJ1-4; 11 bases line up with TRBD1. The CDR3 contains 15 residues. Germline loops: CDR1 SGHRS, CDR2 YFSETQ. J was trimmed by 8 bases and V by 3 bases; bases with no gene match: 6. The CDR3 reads CASSYGQGAVEKLFF. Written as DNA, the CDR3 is TGCGCCAGCAGCTACGGACAGGGGGCAGTGGAAAAACTGTTTTTT.

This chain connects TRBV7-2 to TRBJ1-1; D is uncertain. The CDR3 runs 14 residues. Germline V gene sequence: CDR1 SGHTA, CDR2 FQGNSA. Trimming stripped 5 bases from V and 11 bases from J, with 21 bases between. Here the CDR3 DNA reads TGTGCCAGCAGCCCTAACCCCATGCCCCCGAGGGCTTTCTTT. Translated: CASSPNPMPPRAFF.

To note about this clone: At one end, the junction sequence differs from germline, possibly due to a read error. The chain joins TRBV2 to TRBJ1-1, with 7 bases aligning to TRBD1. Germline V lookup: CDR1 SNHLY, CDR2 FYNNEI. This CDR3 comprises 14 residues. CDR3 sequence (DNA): TGTGCCAGCAGTCAGACCGGGACAGTGAACACTGAAGTCTTT. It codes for CASSQTGTVNTEVF.

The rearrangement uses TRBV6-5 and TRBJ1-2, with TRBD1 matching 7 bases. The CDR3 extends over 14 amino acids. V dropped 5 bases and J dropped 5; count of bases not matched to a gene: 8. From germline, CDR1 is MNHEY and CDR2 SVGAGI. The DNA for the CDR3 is TGTGCCAGCAGTCCAAACGACAGGGTGTATGGCTACACCTTC. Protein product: CASSPNDRVYGYTF.

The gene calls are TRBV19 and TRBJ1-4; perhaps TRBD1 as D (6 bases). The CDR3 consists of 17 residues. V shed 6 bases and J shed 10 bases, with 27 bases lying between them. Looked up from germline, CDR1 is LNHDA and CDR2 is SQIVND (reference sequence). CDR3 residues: CASSAGDRFGFSVKLFF. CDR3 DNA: TGTGCCAGTAGCGCCGGAGACAGGTTCGGTTTCTCAGTAAAACTGTTTTTT.

The CDR3: CASSPGVSPETQYF. The DNA for the CDR3 is TGTGCCAGCAGCCCAGGGGTGTCCCCAGAGACCCAGTACTTC. The rearrangement joins TRBV7-9 to TRBJ2-5; perhaps TRBD1 as D (6 bases). Between the trimmed V and J ends, which lost 5 bases and 4 bases, there was a span of 14 bases. The CDR3 contains 14 residues. Germline lookup yields CDR1 SEHNR and CDR2 FQNEAQ (reference sequence). The variable domain in full, with the rest retrieved from reference TRBV7-9 and TRBJ2-5, is DTGVSQNPRHKITKRGQNVTFRCDPISEHNRLYWYRQTLGQGPEFLTYFQNEAQLEKSRLLSDRFSAERPKGSFSTLEIQRTEQGDSAMYLCASSPGVSPETQYFGPGTRLLVL.

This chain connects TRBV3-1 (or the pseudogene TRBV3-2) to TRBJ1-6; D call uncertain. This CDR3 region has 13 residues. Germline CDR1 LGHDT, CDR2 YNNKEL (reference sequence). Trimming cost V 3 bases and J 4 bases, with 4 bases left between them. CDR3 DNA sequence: TGTGCCAGCAGCCAGCAGTATAATTCACCCCTCCACTTT. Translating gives CASSQQYNSPLHF.

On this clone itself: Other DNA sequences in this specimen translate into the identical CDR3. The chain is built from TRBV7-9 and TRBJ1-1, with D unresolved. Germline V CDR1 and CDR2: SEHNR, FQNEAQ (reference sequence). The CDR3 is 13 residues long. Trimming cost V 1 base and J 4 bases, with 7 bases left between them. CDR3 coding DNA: TGTGCCAGCAGCTTAGGCGGCGGCACTGAAGCTTTCTTT. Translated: CASSLGGGTEAFF.

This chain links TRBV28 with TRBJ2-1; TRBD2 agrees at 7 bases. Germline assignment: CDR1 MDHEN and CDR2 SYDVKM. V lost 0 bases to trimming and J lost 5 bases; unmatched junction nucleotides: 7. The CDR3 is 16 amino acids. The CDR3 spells CASSLWGGSIHNEQFF. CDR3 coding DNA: TGTGCCAGCAGTTTATGGGGGGGGAGCATCCACAATGAGCAGTTCTTC.

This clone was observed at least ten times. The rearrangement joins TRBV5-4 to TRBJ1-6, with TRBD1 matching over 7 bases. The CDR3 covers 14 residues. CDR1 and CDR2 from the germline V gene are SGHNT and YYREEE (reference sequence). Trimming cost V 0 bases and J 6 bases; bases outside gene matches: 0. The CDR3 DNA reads TGTGCCAGCAGCTTGGGACAGGGTAATTCACCCCTCCACTTT. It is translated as CASSLGQGNSPLHF.

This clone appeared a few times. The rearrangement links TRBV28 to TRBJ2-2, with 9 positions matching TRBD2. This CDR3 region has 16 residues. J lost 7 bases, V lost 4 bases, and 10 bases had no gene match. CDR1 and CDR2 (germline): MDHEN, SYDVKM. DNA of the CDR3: TGTGCCAGCAGTTCCCCCGCCGCGGGAGGGGGCGGGGAGCTGTTTTTT. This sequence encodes CASSSPAAGGGGELFF.

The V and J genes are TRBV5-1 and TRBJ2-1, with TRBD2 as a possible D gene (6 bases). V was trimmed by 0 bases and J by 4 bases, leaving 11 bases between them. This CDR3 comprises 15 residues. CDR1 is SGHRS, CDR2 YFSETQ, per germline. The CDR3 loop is CASSLGSGPYNEQFF. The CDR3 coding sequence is TGCGCCAGCAGCTTGGGAAGCGGGCCATACAATGAGCAGTTCTTC. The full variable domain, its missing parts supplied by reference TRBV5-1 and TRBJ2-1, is KAGVTQTPRYLIKTRGQQVTLSCSPISGHRSVSWYQQTPGQGLQFLFEYFSETQRNKGNFPGRFSGRQFSNSRSEMNVSTLELGDSALYLCASSLGSGPYNEQFFGPGTRLTVL.

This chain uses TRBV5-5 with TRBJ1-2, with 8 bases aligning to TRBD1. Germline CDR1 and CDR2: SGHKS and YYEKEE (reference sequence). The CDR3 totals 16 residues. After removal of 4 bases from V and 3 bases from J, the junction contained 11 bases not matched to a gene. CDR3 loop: CASSQSGTGFDYGYTF. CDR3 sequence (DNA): TGTGCCAGCAGCCAATCCGGGACAGGCTTCGACTATGGCTACACCTTC.

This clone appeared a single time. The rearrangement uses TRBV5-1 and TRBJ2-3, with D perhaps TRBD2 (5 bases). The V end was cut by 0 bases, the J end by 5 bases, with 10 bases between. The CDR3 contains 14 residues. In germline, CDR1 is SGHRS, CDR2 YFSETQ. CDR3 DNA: TGCGCCAGCAGCTTGGGCGGGTTGGGAGATACGCAGTATTTT. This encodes CASSLGGLGDTQYF.

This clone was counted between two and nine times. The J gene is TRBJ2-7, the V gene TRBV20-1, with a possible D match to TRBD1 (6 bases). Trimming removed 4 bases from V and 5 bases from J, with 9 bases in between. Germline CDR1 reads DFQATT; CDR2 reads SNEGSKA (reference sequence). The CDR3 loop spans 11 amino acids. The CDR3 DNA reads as TGCAGTGCTACCAGGGGCAACGAGCAGTACTTC. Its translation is CSATRGNEQYF.

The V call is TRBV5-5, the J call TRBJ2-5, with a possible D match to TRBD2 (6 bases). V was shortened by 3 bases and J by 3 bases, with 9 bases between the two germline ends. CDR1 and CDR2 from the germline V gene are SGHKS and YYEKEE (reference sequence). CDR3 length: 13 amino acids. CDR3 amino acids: CASSYPGEETQYF. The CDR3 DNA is TGTGCCAGCAGCTATCCGGGGGAAGAGACCCAGTACTTC.

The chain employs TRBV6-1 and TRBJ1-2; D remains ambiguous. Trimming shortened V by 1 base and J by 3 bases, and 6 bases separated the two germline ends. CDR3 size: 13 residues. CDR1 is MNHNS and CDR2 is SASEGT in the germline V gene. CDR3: CASSEGPHYGYTF. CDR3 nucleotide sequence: TGTGCCAGCAGTGAAGGGCCTCACTATGGCTACACCTTC.

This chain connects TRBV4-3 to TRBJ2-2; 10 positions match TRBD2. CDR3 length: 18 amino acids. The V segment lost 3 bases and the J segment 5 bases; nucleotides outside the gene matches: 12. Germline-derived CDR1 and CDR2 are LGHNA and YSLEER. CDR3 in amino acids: CASSHPRTSGWGTGELFF. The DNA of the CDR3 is TGCGCCAGCAGCCACCCCCGGACTAGCGGATGGGGGACCGGGGAGCTGTTTTTT.

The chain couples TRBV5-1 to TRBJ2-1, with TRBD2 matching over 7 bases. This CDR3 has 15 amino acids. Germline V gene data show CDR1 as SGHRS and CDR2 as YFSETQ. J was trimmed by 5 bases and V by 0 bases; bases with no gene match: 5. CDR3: CASSLGPSGNNEQFF. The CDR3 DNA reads TGCGCCAGCAGCTTGGGCCCTAGCGGTAACAATGAGCAGTTCTTC.

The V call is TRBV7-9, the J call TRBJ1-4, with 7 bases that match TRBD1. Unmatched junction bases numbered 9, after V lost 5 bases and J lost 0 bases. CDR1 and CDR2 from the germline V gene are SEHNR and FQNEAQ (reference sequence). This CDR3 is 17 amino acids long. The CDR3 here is CASSPGTVSATNEKLFF. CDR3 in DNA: TGTGCCAGCAGCCCCGGGACAGTGAGTGCAACTAATGAAAAACTGTTTTTT.

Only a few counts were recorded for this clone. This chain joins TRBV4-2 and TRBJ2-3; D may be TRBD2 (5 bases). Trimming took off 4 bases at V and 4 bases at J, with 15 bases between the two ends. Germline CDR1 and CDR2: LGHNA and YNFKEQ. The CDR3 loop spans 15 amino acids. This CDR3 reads CASSRTLGAADTQYF. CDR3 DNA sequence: TGTGCCAGCAGCCGGACCCTCGGAGCGGCAGATACGCAGTATTTT.

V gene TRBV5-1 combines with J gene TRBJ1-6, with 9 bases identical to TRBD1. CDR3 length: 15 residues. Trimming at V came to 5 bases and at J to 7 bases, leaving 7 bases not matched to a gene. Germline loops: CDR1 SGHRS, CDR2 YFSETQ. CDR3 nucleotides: TGCGCCAGCAGTCCGACTGGGACAGGGAATTCACCCCTCCACTTT. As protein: CASSPTGTGNSPLHF.

As DNA, the CDR3 is TGTGCCAGTCTCCCTCGGGATCGGGAGGGAAATGGCTACACCTTC. This gives the protein CASLPRDREGNGYTF. The J gene is TRBJ1-2, the V gene TRBV19, with D unclear. The length of the CDR3 is 15 residues. Deletions cut 8 bases from V and 6 bases from J, with 22 bases between. Germline CDR1 is LNHDA and CDR2 is SQIVND (reference sequence).

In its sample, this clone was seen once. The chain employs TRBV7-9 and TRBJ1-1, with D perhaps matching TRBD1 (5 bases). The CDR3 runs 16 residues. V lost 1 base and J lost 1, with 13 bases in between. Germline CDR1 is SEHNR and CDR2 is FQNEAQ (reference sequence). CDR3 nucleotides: TGTGCCAGCAGCTTAGTGGGTCCAGGGCAGAACACTGAAGCTTTCTTT. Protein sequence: CASSLVGPGQNTEAFF.

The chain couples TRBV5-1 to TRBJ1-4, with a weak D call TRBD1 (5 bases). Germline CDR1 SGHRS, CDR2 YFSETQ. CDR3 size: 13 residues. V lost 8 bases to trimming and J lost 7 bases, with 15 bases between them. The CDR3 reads CASSGGGGEKLFF. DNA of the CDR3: TGCGCCAGTTCGGGGGGTGGCGGTGAAAAACTGTTTTTT.

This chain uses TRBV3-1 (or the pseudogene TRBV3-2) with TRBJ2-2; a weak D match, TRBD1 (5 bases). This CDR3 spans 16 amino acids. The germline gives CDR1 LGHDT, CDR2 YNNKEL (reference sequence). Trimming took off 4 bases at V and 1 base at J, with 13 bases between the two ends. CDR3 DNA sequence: TGTGCCAGCAGCCCCCTAGGGGCGCAGAACACCGGGGAGCTGTTTTTT. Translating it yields CASSPLGAQNTGELFF.